This T cell receptor beta chain was identified during a study of CD8+CD57+ T cells in acquired aplastic anemia. Study at large: 3.2 ug was the average amount of DNA from sorted CD4+ and CD8+ cells. Study-wide points: Fewer than 30 CD8+ CDR3 sequences were shared between patients and controls. CD8+ Simpson's diversity showed no significant patient-control difference.

Investigators profiled TCR beta VDJ and CDR3 from genomic DNA template. TCRdb reanalysed the reads using MiXCR and keeps one entry per CDR3 protein. The sample shows about 270,000 distinct CDR3 sequences, roughly 82% of them seen only once. Patients included in sequencing had previously demonstrated CD8+CD57+ cell expansion by flow cytometry. Patients uniformly had severe acquired aplastic anemia. This CDR3 region has 15 residues. V was cut by 1 base and J by 2 bases, with 10 bases left in between. About this clonotype: Antigen specificity is unknown.

The sample taken for sequencing was sorted CD4+, CD8+, or CD8+CD57+ T cells (not recorded which) from PBMCs. The chain is built from TRBV12-3 or TRBV12-4 and TRBJ2-3; maybe TRBD2 (6 bases). This receptor was taken from a human donor with aplastic anemia. The CDR3 here is CASSLGRDHTDTQYF. For the CDR3, the DNA is TGTGCCAGCAGTTTAGGGCGGGACCACACAGATACGCAGTATTTT.